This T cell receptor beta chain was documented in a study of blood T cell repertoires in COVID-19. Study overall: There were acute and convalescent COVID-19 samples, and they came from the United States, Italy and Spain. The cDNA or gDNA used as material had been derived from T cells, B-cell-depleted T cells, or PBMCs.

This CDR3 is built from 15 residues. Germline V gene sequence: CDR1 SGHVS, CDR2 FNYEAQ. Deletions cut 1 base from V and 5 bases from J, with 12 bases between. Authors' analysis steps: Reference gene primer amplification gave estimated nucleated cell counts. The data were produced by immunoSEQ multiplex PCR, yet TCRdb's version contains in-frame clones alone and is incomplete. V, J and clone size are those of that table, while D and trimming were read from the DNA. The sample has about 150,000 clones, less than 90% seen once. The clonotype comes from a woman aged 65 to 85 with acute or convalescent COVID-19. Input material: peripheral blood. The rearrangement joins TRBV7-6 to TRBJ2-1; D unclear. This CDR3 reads CASSLVSGSHNEQFF. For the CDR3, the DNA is TGTGCCAGCAGCTTAGTTTCAGGTTCCCACAATGAGCAGTTCTTC.